This T cell receptor (beta chain) originates from a study of cytomegalovirus exposure and HLA in healthy donors (dated by TCRdb to between 2016 and 2019). Notes on the research overall: An earlier analysis of a few hundred of the donors reported approximately 300 Gb of sequence data and 117 million unique TCR beta sequences obtained from some 200 million T cells. An early release covering around 630 HLA-typed donors comprised about 290 gigabases of sequencing data and around 80 million unique TCR sequences. Of the roughly 390 genotyped donors, approximately 81% were placed in the genetic ancestry cluster associated with self-reported Caucasian donors. The study aimed to test whether cataloging public T cell receptors could reveal signatures of past pathogen exposure. Using immunosequencing, the study profiled T cell repertoires from 500 to 800 subjects and related those repertoires to cytomegalovirus serostatus. In addition to the first cohort of 666 subjects, a separate validation cohort of 120 different subjects was used. High-throughput TCR immunosequencing, statistical association of individual TCRs with disease status, and machine learning were combined to predict cytomegalovirus infection status. In a later analysis, previously published TCR beta repertoires from several hundred donors were re-analyzed and high-resolution HLA genotyping was added so that TCR occurrence patterns could be studied. In the later analysis, no new phenotypic data were used to find candidate immune exposures; instead, reliance was placed on TCR beta sequences and their occurrence across donors. An earlier analysis of nearly 600 of the donors applied high-throughput TCR beta sequencing to assess whether each TCR beta V gene segment acted as functional or pseudogenic. Donor age, sex, ethnicity and CMV serostatus were compiled alongside the repertoire data. In a later genetic analysis, genome-wide SNP genotypes for about three fifths of the 666 donors were used, and that subset was treated as a discovery cohort. Every repertoire in the discovery cohort had been generated on one and the same sequencing platform. HLA typing covered class I and class II loci at four-digit resolution. Typing coverage varied by locus: about 620-630 donors for A, B, C, DRB1 and DQB1; more than 500 for DQA1; 606 for DPA1; around 490 for DPB1. Five DR-DQ haplotypes were treated as single units for association and clustering because of strong linkage in the cohort. On average, 235,054 unique TCR beta nucleotide sequences were sequenced per donor among 300 to 500 genotyped donors of the cohort, with roughly 18% of those sequences being non-productive.

Receptors were amplified or captured by the immunoSEQ multiplex PCR assay. For the multiplex PCR, a mixture combining 60 forward primers for TCR Vbeta segments and 13 reverse primers for TCR Jbeta segments was used. The CDR3 region of rearranged TCR beta genes was amplified from genomic DNA with a multiplex PCR assay. On the Illumina HiSeq System, the amplified TCR beta libraries were sequenced as 87-base-pair reads. In the source study's methods: A later analysis tallied 70 million to 100 million unique TCR beta chains across the 700 or so repertoires, and some 12 million of those chains were shared by two or more donors. Raw reads were error-corrected and collapsed into unique sequences by a nearest-neighbor algorithm in which closely related sequences were merged to remove PCR and sequencing errors. CDR3 sequences were aligned to IMGT reference sequences to assign V, D and J gene segments. For a sequence to be retained, a match of at least six nucleotides was required to both a V gene segment and a J gene segment. A rearrangement counted as productive if the CDR3 had no stop codons and remained in frame with V and J, and every other rearrangement counted as non-productive. CDR3 was defined by IMGT convention, running from the second conserved V-encoded cysteine to the conserved J-encoded phenylalanine. Sequences without an unambiguous match to a single V gene segment were excluded from the earlier analysis of about 630 of the donors. An earlier analysis of around 600 of the donors classified V segments as functional when productive rearrangements were above 56.7% and as segregating when the standard deviation between donors was above 5%. A statistical classification framework was built for diagnosing cytomegalovirus status from the catalog of TCR beta chain sequences. A later analysis assigned V and J genes by comparing TCR nucleotide sequences with IMGT/GENE-DB human TR gene sequences. Using the TCRdist pipeline, a later analysis assigned CDR3 sequences along with most-parsimonious VDJ recombination scenarios. In a later analysis, each TCR beta chain was defined by its CDR3 amino acid sequence together with its V-gene family, and reads without a unique V-gene family were excluded. A later analysis removed 592 highly shared, low-generation-probability nucleotide sequences to deal with suspected cross-contamination and a sequencing artifact. A later analysis calculated a clonal expansion index for each public chain from normalized within-repertoire ranks of inferred template counts. A later analysis computed generation probabilities with a VDJ recombination model fitted to out-of-frame rearrangements, and checked the results against IGoR. In a later analysis, TCR-TCR, TCR-HLA and TCR-CMV co-occurrence was scored with hypergeometric tests, and a repertoire-size bias correction was applied to TCR pairs. False discovery rates were estimated in a later analysis by permuting HLA or CMV assignments 20 times. A later analysis grouped co-occurring TCRs with DBSCAN, adding TCRdist sequence similarity when clustering within HLA-allele-positive subsets. Repertoires with fewer than 30,000 or more than 120,000 public chains were left out of co-occurrence clustering, as were five repertoires with anomalous nucleotide sharing. TCRdb took this table from immuneACCESS and kept in-frame rearrangements with V and J called. Such tables lack part of the clones; where checked against another copy, unresolved V genes explain under half of the gap, and the rest is unexplained. V and J calls and clone size follow that table, whereas D and trimming were derived from the DNA. The sample profile shows under 200,000 clones; roughly 82% of them were found once. The ten top clones hold approximately 1.4% of the sample.

From the cysteine through the phenylalanine, the CDR3 covers 16 amino acids. The sequence is cut down to CDR3 DNA, 48 bases in frame from base 1. Compared with germline, V lacks 4 bases and J lacks 0 bases; bases without a gene match: 7. The germline V gene (reference sequence) sets CDR1 to SGHAT and CDR2 to FQDESV. The paper as a whole reports these results and caveats: Correlated functional status among segregating V segments might reflect linkage disequilibrium, but an unknown experimental factor could not be ruled out. In a later analysis, TCR association rates were found to vary across HLA loci, with the most associated TCRs seen for DRB1 alleles and the fewest for HLA-C alleles. It was suggested by the authors that the approach could potentially be generalized to other disease states and immunological phenotypes. In a later analysis, several top co-occurrence clusters were reported to appear linked to parvovirus B19, influenza, CMV and Epstein-Barr virus. Because some donors lacked HLA typing at each locus, the association tests relied only on the typed subset. At a false discovery rate of 0.05, a later analysis linked 15,000 to 20,000 TCR beta sequences to specific HLA alleles. The sequencing pipeline was judged likely to have produced a cluster of highly shared sequence variants as a technical artifact. Immune exposure information for the cohort was limited to CMV serostatus. In a later analysis, most CMV-associated TCR beta chains were found to appear HLA-restricted, with HLA associations seemingly driven largely by CMV exposure. A further reported finding was that TCR beta sequences accurately predicted the HLA-A and HLA-B alleles for most subjects in the first cohort. A few of the identified cytomegalovirus-associated TCR beta chains were confirmed in vitro to be specific for cytomegalovirus antigens. The study gave a list of about 150 TCR beta chains associated with cytomegalovirus. The cohort was sequenced for TCR beta chains only, and without alpha or paired-chain data the features that could be detected were limited. Strong co-occurrence of HLA alleles, especially DR and DQ, made assigning TCR associations to individual alleles difficult. Fewer than 20 rarely observed V segments, including chromosome 9 orphons, were excluded from the earlier analysis of about 600 of the donors because counts were too low. V-gene and J-gene trimming of TCR beta chains was associated with a missense DCLRE1C variant in a later genetic analysis, and the association was replicated in an independent cohort. The classifier was reported to diagnose cytomegalovirus status with high specificity and sensitivity in both the original cohort and the validation cohort. The presence/absence analyses assumed that sequencing depth was roughly uniform across donors, and that assumption may not be true. A later analysis found that HLA-associated TCR beta chains were more clonally expanded and had lower generation probabilities than equally common non-associated chains. Compared with the roughly 700-donor mean, donors in an Asian-associated ancestry cluster had fewer N-insertions in productive TCRs, according to a later genetic analysis. An earlier analysis of approximately 530 of the donors showed that most TCR beta V segments appeared in productive rearrangements either about 87% or about 30% of the time, which broadly matched IMGT annotations. Some IMGT-functional V segments, including TRBV6-2 and TRBV6-3, could not be distinguished by the 87-base-pair reads and were therefore excluded. Most TCR sequences were observed very rarely across donors, whereas some public TCRs were present in many individuals.

With regard to this clone: This clone's antigen is unknown. No much larger clonotype is one base removed from it; base qualities were not supplied.

The cohort comprised 666 healthy bone marrow donors. At the time of sampling, every cohort member was nominally healthy, though immune exposures that went unrecorded were likely present. The donor was CMV seropositive and was included in the group of almost 300 seropositive cohort members. A peripheral blood sample was provided by each donor, and peripheral blood mononuclear cells were used for TCR beta sequencing. Genomic DNA was extracted from the blood cell samples with the Qiagen DNeasy Blood Extraction Kit. The source is a girl aged 5-17 years in good health and CMV-seropositive. Rearrangement joined TRBV11-1 to TRBJ1-1; 8 nucleotides in the junction match TRBD1. Sequenced sample: PBMCs. The DNA reads as follows: TGTGCCAGCAGCTACGGACAGGGAGGGATGAACACTGAAGCTTTCTTT. Its translation is CASSYGQGGMNTEAFF.